The clone carrying this T cell receptor beta chain rates as medium-sized. The V segment lost 0 bases and the J segment 8 bases; nucleotides outside the gene matches: 10. CDR3 length: 16 residues. Germline assignment: CDR1 SGHTA and CDR2 FQGTGA. This entry comes from a study of T cell changes during pregnancy in multiple sclerosis. TCRdb keeps only in-frame clones here, not all; method: immunoSEQ multiplex PCR. This sample yields tens of thousands of clones, of which about 88% are seen a single time; approximately 1% belongs to the top ten. The chain joins TRBV7-3 to TRBJ2-1; 7 nucleotides agree with TRBD2. This clonotype was obtained from a female donor in good health, enrolled as a control in a pregnancy study. The specimen comprised CD4+ T cells from peripheral blood mononuclear cells, sampled in the first trimester of pregnancy. CDR3 DNA sequence: TGTGCCAGCAGCTTAACGTTGTGGGAGGGTAGCGATGAGCAGTTCTTC. Translating it yields CASSLTLWEGSDEQFF. The full variable domain, completed using reference TRBV7-3 and TRBJ2-1, is GAGVSQTPSNKVTEKGKYVELRCDPISGHTALYWYRQSLGQGPEFLIYFQGTGAADDSGLPNDRFFAVRPEGSVSTLKIQRTERGDSAVYLCASSLTLWEGSDEQFFGPGTRLTVL.